A single sample is the source of the 16 T cell receptor beta chains below, sequenced in a study of siplizumab effects on memory and regulatory T cells. Some clones are missing from TCRdb's copy, which holds only in-frame ones; the method was immunoSEQ multiplex PCR. The sample holds tens of thousands of clones, approximately 88% seen once. Sample: Tregs sorted from blood. Receptor source: a human donor in good health.

This chain joins TRBV4-3 and TRBJ2-7; TRBD2 is a possible D gene (5 bases). This CDR3 contains 15 residues. V lost 6 bases and J 2 bases, leaving 17 bases between the germline ends. Germline assignment: CDR1 LGHNA and CDR2 YSLEER. The DNA for the CDR3 is TGCGCCAGCAGGGACCAACTAGGCGGCACCTACGAGCAGTACTTC. It translates to CASRDQLGGTYEQYF.

The V and J genes are TRBV7-2 and TRBJ2-2; D call uncertain. Germline CDR1 is SGHTA and CDR2 is FQGNSA. Between the trimmed V and J ends, which lost 5 bases and 5 bases, there was a span of 6 bases. This CDR3 is built from 12 residues. CDR3 DNA: TGTGCCAGCAGCCATTCAACCGGGGAGCTGTTTTTT. Encoded protein: CASSHSTGELFF.

The V and J genes are TRBV6-1 and TRBJ2-2, with D uncertain. Deletions cut 6 bases from V and 0 bases from J, with 8 bases between. This CDR3 contains 14 residues. Germline values: CDR1 MNHNS, CDR2 SASEGT. The CDR3 region is CASSTATNTGELFF. CDR3 DNA: TGTGCCAGCAGCACAGCTACGAACACCGGGGAGCTGTTTTTT.

J is TRBJ2-5 and V is TRBV6-6; D might be TRBD1 (6 bases). The V end was cut by 1 base, the J end by 4 bases, with 7 bases between. The CDR3 loop spans 13 amino acids. CDR1 is MNHNY and CDR2 is SVGAGI in the germline V gene (reference sequence). The CDR3 nucleotides are TGTGCCAGCAGTTACTTCAGGGGAGAGACCCAGTACTTC. Translation gives CASSYFRGETQYF.

J is TRBJ2-3 and V is TRBV6-6, with 9 bases lining up with TRBD1. The CDR3 is 14 residues long. CDR1 and CDR2 from the germline V gene are MNHNY and SVGAGI (reference sequence). J lost 10 bases, V lost 5 bases, and 10 bases had no gene match. The CDR3 coding sequence is TGTGCCAGCAGTCAGACAGGGGGTATTCTGGCGCAGTATTTT. It is translated as CASSQTGGILAQYF.

The CDR3 sequence: CASTLGPGGEQYF. The CDR3 DNA reads TGTGCCAGCACTCTAGGGCCCGGGGGGGAGCAGTACTTC. The rearrangement uses TRBV6-6 and TRBJ2-7; 7 positions match TRBD2. The CDR3 runs to 13 residues. Germline lookup yields CDR1 MNHNY and CDR2 SVGAGI (reference sequence). The J segment lost 7 bases and the V segment lost 7 bases, leaving 10 bases of the junction unmatched.

J is TRBJ1-2 and V is TRBV5-4, with unresolved D. The CDR3 length is 14 residues. Trimming removed 2 bases from V and 4 bases from J, with 12 bases in between. The V gene's germline CDR1 is SGHNT and CDR2 YYREEE (reference sequence). The CDR3 region is CASSFRASSYGYTF. The CDR3 nucleotides read TGTGCCAGCAGCTTTCGCGCGAGTTCCTATGGCTACACCTTC.

This clone is a singleton in its sample. Here the CDR3 DNA reads TGTGCCAGTAGTATTTTAATAGGGACAGCGAACACTGAAGCTTTCTTT. As protein: CASSILIGTANTEAFF. The V and J genes are TRBV19 and TRBJ1-1; TRBD1 agrees at 7 bases. V shed 3 bases, J shed 1 base, and the junction held 8 bases outside the gene matches. Germline values: CDR1 LNHDA, CDR2 SQIVND (reference sequence). The length of the CDR3 is 16 residues.

This sequence joins TRBV7-2 and TRBJ2-1; D possibly corresponds to TRBD2 (5 bases). V gave up 5 bases and J gave up 6 bases, with 14 bases separating them. This CDR3 comprises 14 residues. Germline CDR1 is SGHTA and CDR2 is FQGNSA. The CDR3 protein is CASSLRVGTNEQFF. The CDR3 DNA reads as TGTGCCAGCAGCCTGAGGGTAGGAACCAATGAGCAGTTCTTC. The full variable domain, its missing parts supplied by reference TRBV7-2 and TRBJ2-1, is GAGVSQSPSNKVTEKGKDVELRCDPISGHTALYWYRQSLGQGLEFLIYFQGNSAPDKSGLPSDRFSAERTGGSVSTLTIQRTQQEDSAVYLCASSLRVGTNEQFFGPGTRLTVL.

V and J are TRBV2 and TRBJ1-5; D not certain. The V and J ends lost 0 bases and 0 bases respectively, with 12 bases between them. CDR1 and CDR2 from the germline V gene are SNHLY and FYNNEI. This CDR3 region has 17 residues. The CDR3 bases are TGTGCCAGCAGTGAAGCGCTTGCAGGCTATAGCAATCAGCCCCAGCATTTT. Its translation is CASSEALAGYSNQPQHF.

The chain joins TRBV4-1 to TRBJ1-2; possible D gene TRBD1, 6 bases. Germline CDR1 is MGHRA and CDR2 is YSYEKL. Trimming stripped 5 bases from V and 6 bases from J, with 16 bases between. There are 14 residues in the CDR3. The DNA of the CDR3 is TGCGCCAGCAGCGAAGTTCAGGCAGGGGATGGCTACACCTTC. Protein sequence: CASSEVQAGDGYTF.

This clone was detected only once. This chain connects TRBV7-3 to TRBJ2-3, with 8 bases that match TRBD2. CDR1 is SGHTA and CDR2 is FQGTGA in the germline V gene. V shed 4 bases and J 2 bases; nucleotides not matched to a gene: 5. The CDR3 loop spans 15 amino acids. In nucleotides, the CDR3 is TGTGCCAGCAGCTCTCGGGGGGGCTCCACAGATACGCAGTATTTT. Translation gives CASSSRGGSTDTQYF.

J is TRBJ1-2 and V is TRBV2; the D gene is possibly TRBD1 (5 bases). The CDR3 runs 12 residues. V gave up 8 bases and J gave up 2 bases, with 9 bases separating them. The germline V gene encodes CDR1 SNHLY and CDR2 FYNNEI. The CDR3: CASRDGNYGYTF. CDR3 sequence (DNA): TGTGCCAGCCGGGACGGAAACTATGGCTACACCTTC.

This chain connects TRBV4-2 to TRBJ2-2; D is undetermined. The germline V gene has CDR1 LGHNA and CDR2 YNFKEQ. V shed 4 bases and J shed 7 bases, with 13 bases lying between them. There are 14 residues in the CDR3. The CDR3 DNA reads as TGTGCCAGCAGCCTAGATGGTGCCGGCGGGGAGCTGTTTTTT. Its translation: CASSLDGAGGELFF.

The chain couples TRBV6-5 to TRBJ1-6, with D possibly TRBD1 on 6 matching bases. V lost 5 bases, J lost 7 bases, and 15 bases lay in between. CDR1 and CDR2 (germline): MNHEY, SVGAGI. This CDR3 is 15 amino acids long. CDR3 protein: CASSHGDILNSPLHF. The CDR3, as DNA: TGTGCCAGCAGTCACGGGGACATTCTAAATTCACCCCTCCACTTT.

The genes are TRBV7-3 and TRBJ2-7; D is ambiguous. The CDR3 is 12 amino acids. Germline lookup yields CDR1 SGHTA and CDR2 FQGTGA. Between the trimmed V and J ends, which lost 5 bases and 3 bases, there was a span of 8 bases. The CDR3 DNA reads as TGTGCCAGCAGCATAAAGGGCTACGAGCAGTACTTC. Its translation: CASSIKGYEQYF.